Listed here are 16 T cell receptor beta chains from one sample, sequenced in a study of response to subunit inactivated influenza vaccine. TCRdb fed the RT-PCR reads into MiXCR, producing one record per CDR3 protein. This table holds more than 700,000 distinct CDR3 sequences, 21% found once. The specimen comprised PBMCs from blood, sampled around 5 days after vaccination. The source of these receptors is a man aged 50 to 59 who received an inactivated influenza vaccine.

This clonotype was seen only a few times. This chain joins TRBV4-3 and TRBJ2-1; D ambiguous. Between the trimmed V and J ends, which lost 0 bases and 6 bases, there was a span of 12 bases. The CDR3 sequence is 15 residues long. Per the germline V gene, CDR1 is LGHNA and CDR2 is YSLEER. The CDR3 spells CASSQEDPGPNEQFF. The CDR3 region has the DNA TGCGCCAGCAGCCAAGAAGATCCGGGCCCCAATGAGCAGTTCTTC.

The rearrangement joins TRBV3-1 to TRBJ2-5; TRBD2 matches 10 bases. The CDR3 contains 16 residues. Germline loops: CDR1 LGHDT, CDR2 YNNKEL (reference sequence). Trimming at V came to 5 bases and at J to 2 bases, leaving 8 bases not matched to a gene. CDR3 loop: CASSSSLAGEQETQYF. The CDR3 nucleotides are TGTGCCAGCAGCAGCAGTCTAGCGGGGGAACAAGAGACCCAGTACTTC.

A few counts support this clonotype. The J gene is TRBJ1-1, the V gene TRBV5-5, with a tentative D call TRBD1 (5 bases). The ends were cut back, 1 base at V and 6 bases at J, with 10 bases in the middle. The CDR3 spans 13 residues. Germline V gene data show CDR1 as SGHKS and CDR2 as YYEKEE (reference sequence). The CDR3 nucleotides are TGTGCCAGCAGCTTGTTCGGGGCCCCTGAAGCTTTCTTT. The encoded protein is CASSLFGAPEAFF.

The CDR3 protein is CASSFESKGTYEQYF. For the CDR3, the DNA is TGTGCCAGCAGTTTCGAGAGCAAAGGGACCTACGAGCAGTACTTC. V gene TRBV27 combines with J gene TRBJ2-7; no firm D call. Looked up from germline, CDR1 is MNHEY and CDR2 is SMNVEV (reference sequence). This CDR3 has 15 amino acids. Deletions cut 3 bases from V and 2 bases from J, with 14 bases between.

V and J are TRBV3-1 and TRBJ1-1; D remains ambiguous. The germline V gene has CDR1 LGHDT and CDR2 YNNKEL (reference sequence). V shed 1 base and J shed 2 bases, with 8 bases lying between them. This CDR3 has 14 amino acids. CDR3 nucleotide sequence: TGTGCCAGCAGCCAAGGTTGGGATAACACTGAAGCTTTCTTT. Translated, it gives CASSQGWDNTEAFF.

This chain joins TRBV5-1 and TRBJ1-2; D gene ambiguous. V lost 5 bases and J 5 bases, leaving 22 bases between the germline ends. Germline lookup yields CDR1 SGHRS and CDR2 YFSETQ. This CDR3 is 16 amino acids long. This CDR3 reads CASRSGGRPRSYGYTF. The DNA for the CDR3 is TGCGCCAGCAGATCCGGTGGCCGCCCGCGCTCTTATGGCTACACCTTC.

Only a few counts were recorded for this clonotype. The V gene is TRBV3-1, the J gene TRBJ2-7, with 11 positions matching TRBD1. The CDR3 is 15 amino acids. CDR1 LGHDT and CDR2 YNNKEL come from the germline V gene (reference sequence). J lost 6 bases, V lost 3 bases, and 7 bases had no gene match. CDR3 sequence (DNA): TGTGCCAGCAGCCATCCCGAGGGGACAGGGGGCGAGCAGTACTTC. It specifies CASSHPEGTGGEQYF.

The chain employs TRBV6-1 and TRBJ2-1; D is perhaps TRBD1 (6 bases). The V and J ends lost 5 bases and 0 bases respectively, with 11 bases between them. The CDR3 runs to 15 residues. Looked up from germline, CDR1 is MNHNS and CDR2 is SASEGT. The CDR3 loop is CASSRDTSSYNEQFF. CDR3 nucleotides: TGTGCCAGCAGTCGGGACACAAGCTCCTACAATGAGCAGTTCTTC.

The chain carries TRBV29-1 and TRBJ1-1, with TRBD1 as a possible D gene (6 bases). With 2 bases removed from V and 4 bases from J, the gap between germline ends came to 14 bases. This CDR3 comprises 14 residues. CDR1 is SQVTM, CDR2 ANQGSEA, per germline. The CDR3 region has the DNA TGCAGCGTTGAATTAAGGGCAGGGGTCACTGAAGCTTTCTTT. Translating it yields CSVELRAGVTEAFF.

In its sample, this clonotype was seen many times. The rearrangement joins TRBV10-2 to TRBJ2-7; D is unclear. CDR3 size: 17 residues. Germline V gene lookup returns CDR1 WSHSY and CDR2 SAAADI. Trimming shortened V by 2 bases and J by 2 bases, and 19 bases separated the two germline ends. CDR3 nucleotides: TGCGCCAGCAGTGAGCCATACAGAATCGGCGGCGCCTACGAGCAGTACTTC. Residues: CASSEPYRIGGAYEQYF.

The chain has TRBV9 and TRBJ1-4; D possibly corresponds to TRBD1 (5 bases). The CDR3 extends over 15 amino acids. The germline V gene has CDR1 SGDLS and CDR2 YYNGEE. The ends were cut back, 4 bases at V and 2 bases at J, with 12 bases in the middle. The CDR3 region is CASSPLGGTNEKLFF. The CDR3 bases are TGTGCCAGCAGCCCTCTGGGGGGGACTAATGAAAAACTGTTTTTT. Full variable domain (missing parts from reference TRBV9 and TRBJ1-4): DSGVTQTPKHLITATGQRVTLRCSPRSGDLSVYWYQQSLDQGLQFLIQYYNGEERAKGNILERFSAQQFPDLHSELNLSSLELGDSALYFCASSPLGGTNEKLFFGSGTQLSVL.

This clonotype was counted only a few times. Written as DNA, the CDR3 is TGTGCCAGCAGCTTGAGAGCCAACAATGAGCAGTTCTTC. It translates to CASSLRANNEQFF. The V gene is TRBV11-2, the J gene TRBJ2-1; D remains ambiguous. This CDR3 region has 13 residues. Germline CDR1 and CDR2: SGHAT and FQNNGV. Trimming shortened V by 3 bases and J by 5 bases, and 8 bases separated the two germline ends.

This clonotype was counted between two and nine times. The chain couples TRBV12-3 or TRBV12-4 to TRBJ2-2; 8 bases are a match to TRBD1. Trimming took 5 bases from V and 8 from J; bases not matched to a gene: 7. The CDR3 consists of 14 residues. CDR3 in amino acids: CASSQRQGTGELFF. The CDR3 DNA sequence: TGTGCCAGCAGTCAGCGACAGGGGACAGGGGAGCTGTTTTTT.

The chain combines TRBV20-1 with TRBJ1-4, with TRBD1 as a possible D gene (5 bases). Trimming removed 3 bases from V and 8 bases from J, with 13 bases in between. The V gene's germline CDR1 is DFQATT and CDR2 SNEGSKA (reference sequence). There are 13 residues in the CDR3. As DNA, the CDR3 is TGCAGTGCTAGGAGGGCAGGGAGAGAAAAACTGTTTTTT. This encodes CSARRAGREKLFF.

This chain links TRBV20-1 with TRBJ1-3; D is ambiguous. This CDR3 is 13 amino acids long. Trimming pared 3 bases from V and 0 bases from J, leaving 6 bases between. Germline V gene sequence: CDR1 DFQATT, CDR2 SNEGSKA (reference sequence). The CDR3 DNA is TGCAGTGCTAGTCCGGGCTCTGGAAACACCATATATTTT. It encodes CSASPGSGNTIYF.

This chain's CDR3 is CASRTGATPVYTF. The CDR3 DNA follows: TGTGCCAGCAGAACAGGGGCAACTCCTGTCTACACCTTC. The rearrangement links TRBV12-3 or TRBV12-4 to TRBJ1-2, with TRBD1 matching over 7 bases. Losses at the gene ends were 6 bases for V and 10 bases for J; bases not matched to a gene: 11. The CDR3 covers 13 residues.